This is a list of T cell receptor beta chains from one sample in a study of T-cell reconstitution after alpha-beta-depleted transplantation in children. TCRdb re-called the PCR reads with MiXCR, one entry per CDR3 protein. The table records fewer than 700,000 distinct CDR3 sequences, 10% to 15% of them present only once. This sample comprised PBMCs, mostly from graft donor cells, obtained 360 days after TCRalphabeta/CD19-depleted stem cell transplant. The receptors derive from a male patient younger than 18 who had a stem cell transplant for acute myeloid leukemia, so the T cells may come from the graft donor. Each CDR3 is given with its conserved first and last residue. A D gene is named only where the DNA matches it firmly. The size entry is marked missing in some rows and otherwise reads once, few, many or a size class.

v_call,j_call,clone_size,d_call,cdr3_aa,cdr3_nt
TRBV28,TRBJ1-2,many,TRBD1,CASTPRDRGPLYGYTF,TGTGCCAGCACCCCTCGGGACAGGGGGCCCCTCTATGGCTACACCTTC
TRBV10-2,TRBJ1-6,.,.,CASSEIINSPLHF,TGCGCCAGCAGTGAGATAATAAATTCACCCCTCCACTTT
TRBV5-1,TRBJ2-3,.,TRBD2,CASSLWTSGTRTDTQYF,TGCGCCAGCAGCCTCTGGACTAGCGGAACCCGCACAGATACGCAGTATTTT
TRBV6-5,TRBJ2-2,many,.,CASSSVDGASGELFF,TGTGCCAGCAGTTCGGTTGATGGGGCTTCCGGGGAGCTGTTTTTT
TRBV20-1,TRBJ2-3,.,.,CSARPAGTYTDTQYF,TGCAGTGCTAGGCCCGCCGGGACTTACACAGATACGCAGTATTTT
TRBV5-1,TRBJ2-7,many,.,CASSSRQAPNEQYF,TGCGCCAGCAGCTCCCGACAGGCCCCTAACGAGCAGTACTTC
TRBV6-1,TRBJ2-1,many,.,CASIHGVGGEQFF,TGTGCCAGCATCCATGGTGTTGGCGGTGAGCAGTTCTTC
TRBV18,TRBJ1-2,many,.,CASSPERYGYTF,TGTGCCAGCTCGCCAGAACGCTATGGCTACACCTTC
TRBV20-1,TRBJ2-6,.,.,CSARSNSGANVLTF,TGCAGTGCTAGATCTAATTCTGGGGCCAACGTCCTGACTTTC
TRBV3-1,TRBJ2-4,many,TRBD1,CASSQAGTESNIQYF,TGTGCCAGCAGCCAAGCCGGGACAGAAAGTAACATTCAGTACTTC
TRBV7-9,TRBJ2-2,.,.,CASSLGRPEDTGELFF,TGTGCCAGCAGCTTAGGCAGACCTGAGGACACCGGGGAGCTGTTTTTT
TRBV29-1,TRBJ2-1,.,.,CSVERGHYNEQFF,TGCAGCGTTGAACGGGGCCACTACAATGAGCAGTTCTTC
TRBV14,TRBJ2-6,.,.,CASSQLMTQYSGANVLTF,TGTGCCAGCAGCCAACTCATGACCCAATACTCTGGGGCCAACGTCCTGACTTTC
TRBV29-1,TRBJ1-2,.,.,CSVEDRGRVLINYGYTF,TGCAGCGTTGAAGATCGGGGCAGGGTCTTGATTAACTATGGCTACACCTTC
TRBV29-1,TRBJ1-4,.,TRBD1,CSAGRDRGEKLFF,TGCAGCGCGGGACGGGACAGGGGTGAAAAACTGTTTTTT
TRBV5-1,TRBJ2-1,few,TRBD2,CASSILLRAGVLYNEQFF,TGCGCCAGCAGCATCCTACTACGAGCGGGAGTGCTCTACAATGAGCAGTTCTTC
TRBV4-3,TRBJ2-3,few,.,CASSQGIASTDTQYF,TGCGCCAGCAGCCAAGGAATAGCTAGCACAGATACGCAGTATTTT
TRBV14,TRBJ2-5,.,TRBD1,CASSQDEGAVRETQYF,TGTGCCAGCAGCCAAGATGAGGGGGCGGTACGAGAGACCCAGTACTTC
TRBV18,TRBJ2-7,.,.,CASSGEISEQYF,TGTGCCAGCTCAGGGGAGATCAGCGAGCAGTACTTC
TRBV7-9,TRBJ2-2,.,TRBD2,CASSLAKLADTTGELFF,TGTGCCAGCAGCTTAGCAAAACTAGCGGATACCACCGGGGAGCTGTTTTTT
TRBV10-2,TRBJ2-7,.,.,CASSRGITYEQYF,TGCGCCAGCAGCAGGGGCATCACCTACGAGCAGTACTTC
TRBV5-5,TRBJ2-7,.,.,CASSPGRSGYSYEQYF,TGTGCCAGCAGCCCCGGCCGCTCAGGTTACTCCTACGAGCAGTACTTC
TRBV15,TRBJ2-3,.,.,CATSRDLTLPRTDTQYF,TGTGCCACCAGCAGAGACCTCACCCTTCCCCGCACAGATACGCAGTATTTT
TRBV7-9,TRBJ2-1,.,.,CASSYQESRLQQFF,TGTGCCAGCAGCTACCAGGAGAGTAGGTTGCAGCAGTTCTTC
TRBV4-3,TRBJ2-7,many,.,CASSQSTPGSYEQYF,TGCGCCAGCAGCCAAAGCACTCCAGGCTCCTACGAGCAGTACTTC
TRBV29-1,TRBJ2-3,many,.,CGRRGIDTQYF,TGCGGCCGCAGGGGCATAGATACGCAGTATTTT
TRBV12-3/TRBV12-4,TRBJ2-3,many,.,CASTNDPRADTQYF,TGTGCCAGCACCAACGACCCTCGGGCAGATACGCAGTATTTT
TRBV7-6,TRBJ2-1,.,.,CASSSTGTPYNEQFF,TGTGCCAGCAGCTCCACCGGGACGCCTTACAATGAGCAGTTCTTC
TRBV12-3/TRBV12-4,TRBJ2-7,many,.,CASSFMRAYEQYF,TGTGCCAGCAGTTTCATGCGGGCGTACGAGCAGTACTTC
TRBV20-1,TRBJ2-7,.,.,CSARDGGRPSYEQYF,TGCAGTGCTAGAGATGGGGGCAGGCCGTCCTACGAGCAGTACTTC
TRBV12-3/TRBV12-4,TRBJ2-7,many,TRBD2,CASRLAGGLTYEQYF,TGTGCCAGCAGGCTAGCGGGAGGGCTGACCTACGAGCAGTACTTC
TRBV6-5,TRBJ2-2,few,TRBD2,CASSYPGLAGVEELFF,TGTGCCAGCAGTTACCCCGGACTAGCGGGAGTCGAGGAGCTGTTTTTT
TRBV29-1,TRBJ2-7,.,TRBD1,CSAYRGHEQYF,TGCAGCGCATACAGGGGCCACGAGCAGTACTTC
TRBV20-1,TRBJ2-3,.,.,CSARDPSQPTDTQYF,TGCAGTGCTAGAGATCCCTCTCAACCCACAGATACGCAGTATTTT
TRBV5-1,TRBJ2-5,.,TRBD1,CASSGGQGAQETQYF,TGCGCCAGCAGCGGAGGACAGGGGGCGCAAGAGACCCAGTACTTC
TRBV6-2/TRBV6-3,TRBJ2-7,many,.,CASSPLGFYEQYF,TGTGCCAGCAGCCCCCTAGGGTTCTACGAGCAGTACTTC
TRBV7-2,TRBJ2-7,many,.,CASSLTQGYSYEQYF,TGTGCCAGCAGCCTAACCCAGGGTTACTCCTACGAGCAGTACTTC
TRBV15,TRBJ2-3,.,.,CATSRGFGVSDTQYF,TGTGCCACCAGCAGAGGCTTTGGGGTCTCAGATACGCAGTATTTT
TRBV6-1,TRBJ2-3,.,.,CASVSLGAADTQYF,TGTGCCAGCGTATCGCTAGGGGCCGCCGATACGCAGTATTTT
TRBV20-1,TRBJ1-4,few,.,CSARDSNEKLFF,TGCAGTGCTCGGGATTCAAATGAAAAACTGTTTTTT
TRBV28,TRBJ1-3,many,.,CASSPQGRAGNTIYF,TGTGCCAGCAGCCCCCAGGGGAGGGCGGGAAACACCATATATTTT
TRBV9,TRBJ2-1,.,TRBD2,CASSGLAGGPRDEQFF,TGTGCCAGCAGCGGACTAGCGGGAGGGCCTAGAGATGAGCAGTTCTTC
TRBV28,TRBJ1-2,few,TRBD1,CASSFPTGGFLPDGYTF,TGTGCCAGCAGTTTCCCGACAGGGGGCTTTTTACCTGATGGCTACACCTTC
TRBV4-1,TRBJ1-1,.,.,CASSHSGHLNTEAFF,TGCGCCAGCAGCCATTCGGGACACTTGAACACTGAAGCTTTCTTT
TRBV6-2/TRBV6-3,TRBJ2-1,many,.,CASTHRRSYNEQFF,TGTGCCAGCACCCACCGGAGGTCTTACAATGAGCAGTTCTTC
TRBV6-2/TRBV6-3,TRBJ1-1,few,.,CASTDYADSQKNTEAFF,TGTGCCAGCACCGACTACGCCGACAGCCAAAAGAACACTGAAGCTTTCTTT
TRBV20-1,TRBJ2-1,many,TRBD2,CSARDLGLAGARGEQFF,TGCAGTGCCAGAGATCTGGGACTAGCGGGAGCTAGGGGCGAGCAGTTCTTC
TRBV12-3/TRBV12-4,TRBJ2-7,few,.,CASSLSMGGAGSYEQYF,TGTGCCAGCAGTCTTTCCATGGGGGGGGCAGGGTCCTACGAGCAGTACTTC
TRBV5-6,TRBJ2-7,many,.,CASGRASYEQYF,TGTGCCAGCGGGAGAGCCTCCTACGAGCAGTACTTC
TRBV6-5,TRBJ2-1,.,TRBD2,CASSSLAGGGDERFF,TGTGCCAGCAGTTCCTTAGCGGGAGGGGGCGATGAGCGGTTCTTC
TRBV6-2/TRBV6-3,TRBJ2-7,few,.,CASTRFGTTLDEQYF,TGTGCCAGCACCCGTTTCGGGACAACCCTCGACGAGCAGTACTTC
TRBV29-1,TRBJ1-1,.,.,CSVERKWETEAFF,TGCAGCGTTGAAAGAAAGTGGGAGACTGAAGCTTTCTTT